This TCR beta chain was sequenced for a study of blood T cell repertoires in COVID-19. Study-wide background: The United States, Italy and Spain provided the acute and convalescent COVID-19 samples. Nucleic acid was either cDNA or gDNA, and it came from T cells, B-cell-depleted T cells, or PBMCs.

How the authors handled the data: Reference gene primer amplification gave nucleated cell count estimates. TCRdb keeps only in-frame clones here, not all; method: immunoSEQ multiplex PCR. The V and J calls and clone size come from that table; D and trimming were worked out from the DNA. The sample yields more than 250,000 clones, around 86% seen once. From germline, CDR1 is SEHNR and CDR2 FQNEAQ (reference sequence). Trimming removed 3 bases from V and 8 bases from J; junction bases left unmatched: 5. This CDR3 spans 13 amino acids. J is TRBJ1-2 and V is TRBV7-9; 8 nucleotides align to TRBD1. The source of this sequence is a man aged 45-65 years with active or convalescent COVID-19. The sample was peripheral blood. CDR3 in DNA: TGTGCCAGCAGCTTCCAGGGGGCAGAGGGCTACACCTTC. Its translation is CASSFQGAEGYTF.